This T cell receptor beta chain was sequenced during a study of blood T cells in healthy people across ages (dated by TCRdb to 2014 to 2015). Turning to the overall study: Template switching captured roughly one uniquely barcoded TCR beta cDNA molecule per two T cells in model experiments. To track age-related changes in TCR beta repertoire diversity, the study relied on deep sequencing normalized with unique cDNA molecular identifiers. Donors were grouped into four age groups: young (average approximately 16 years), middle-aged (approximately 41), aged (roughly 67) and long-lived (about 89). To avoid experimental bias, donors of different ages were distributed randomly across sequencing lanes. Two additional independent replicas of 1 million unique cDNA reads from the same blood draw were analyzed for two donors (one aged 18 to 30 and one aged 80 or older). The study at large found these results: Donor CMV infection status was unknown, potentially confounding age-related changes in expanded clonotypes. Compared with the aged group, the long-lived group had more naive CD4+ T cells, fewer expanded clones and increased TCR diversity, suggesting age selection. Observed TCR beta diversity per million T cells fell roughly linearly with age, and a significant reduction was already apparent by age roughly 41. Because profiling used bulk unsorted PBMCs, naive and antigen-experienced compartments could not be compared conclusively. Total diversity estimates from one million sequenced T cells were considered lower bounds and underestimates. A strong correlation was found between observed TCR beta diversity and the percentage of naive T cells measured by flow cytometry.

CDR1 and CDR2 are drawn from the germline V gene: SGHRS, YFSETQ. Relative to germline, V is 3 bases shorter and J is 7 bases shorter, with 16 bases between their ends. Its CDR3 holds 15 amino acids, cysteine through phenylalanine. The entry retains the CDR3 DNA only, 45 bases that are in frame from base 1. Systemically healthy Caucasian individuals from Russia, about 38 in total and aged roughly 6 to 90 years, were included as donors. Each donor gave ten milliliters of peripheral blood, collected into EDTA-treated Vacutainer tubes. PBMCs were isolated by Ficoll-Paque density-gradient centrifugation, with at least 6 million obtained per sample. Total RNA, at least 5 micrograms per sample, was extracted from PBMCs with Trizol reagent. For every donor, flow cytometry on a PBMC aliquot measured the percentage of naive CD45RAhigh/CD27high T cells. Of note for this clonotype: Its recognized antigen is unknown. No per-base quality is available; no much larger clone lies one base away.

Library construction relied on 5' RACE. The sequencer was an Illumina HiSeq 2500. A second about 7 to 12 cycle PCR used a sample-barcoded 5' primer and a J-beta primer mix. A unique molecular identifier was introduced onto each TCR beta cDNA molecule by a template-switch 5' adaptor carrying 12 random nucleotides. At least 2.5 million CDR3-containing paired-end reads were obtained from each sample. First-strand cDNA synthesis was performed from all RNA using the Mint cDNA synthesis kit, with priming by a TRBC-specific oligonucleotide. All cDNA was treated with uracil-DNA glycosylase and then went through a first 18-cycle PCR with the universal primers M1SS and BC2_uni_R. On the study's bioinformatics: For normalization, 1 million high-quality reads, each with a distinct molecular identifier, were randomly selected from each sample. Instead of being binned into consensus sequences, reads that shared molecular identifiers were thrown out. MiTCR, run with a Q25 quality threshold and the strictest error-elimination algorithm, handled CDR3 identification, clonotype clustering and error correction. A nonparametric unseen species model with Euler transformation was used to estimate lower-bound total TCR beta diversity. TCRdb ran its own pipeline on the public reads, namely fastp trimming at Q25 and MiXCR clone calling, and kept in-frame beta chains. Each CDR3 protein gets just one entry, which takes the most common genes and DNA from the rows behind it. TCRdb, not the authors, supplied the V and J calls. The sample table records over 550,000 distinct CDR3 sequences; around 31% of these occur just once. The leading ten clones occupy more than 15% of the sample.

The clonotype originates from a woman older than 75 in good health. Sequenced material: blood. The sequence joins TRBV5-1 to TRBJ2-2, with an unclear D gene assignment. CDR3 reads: CASSWPGHSIGELFF. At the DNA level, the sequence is TGCGCCAGCAGCTGGCCCGGGCATTCGATCGGGGAGCTGTTTTTT.